Presented here are 8 T cell receptor beta chains from one specimen sequenced in a study of immune heterogeneity within non-small cell lung tumors. With 32 V and 13 J primers, multiplex PCR amplified the TCR beta CDR3. TCRdb redid the calling of the multiplex PCR reads with MiXCR, one entry per CDR3 protein. Here the sample spans around 19,000 distinct CDR3 sequences, about 30% being singletons. The template consisted of bulk tumor genomic DNA, with about 620 ng used per sample. Every primary tumor yielded several biopsies, spaced far apart, that were taken during surgery. Patients underwent curative surgery for non-small cell lung cancer (untreated and newly diagnosed). The sequencing input was lung tumor tissue. The receptors here all came from a man aged 35-49 years with non-small cell lung cancer.

This clonotype was seen only once. A single base separates this from a much larger clone, so it may be a read error. The rearrangement uses TRBV19 and TRBJ1-2, with 8 bases fitting TRBD1. Germline CDR1 and CDR2: LNHDA and SQIVND (reference sequence). The CDR3 is 15 amino acids. CDR3 protein: CASTGTGKAKYGYTF. CDR3 DNA sequence: TGTGCCAGTACCGGGACAGGTAAAGCTAAATATGGCTACACCTTC.

This clonotype is medium-sized. The chain is built from TRBV7-2 and TRBJ1-3; D ambiguous. Germline CDR1 and CDR2: SGHTA and FQGNSA. This CDR3 region has 14 residues. The germline V and J ends were trimmed by 4 bases and 4 bases, with 11 bases remaining between them. The CDR3 region has the DNA TGTGCCAGCAGCTATAGAGAGGGCGGAAACACCATATATTTT. Its translation: CASSYREGGNTIYF.

This clonotype occurred many times. The chain links TRBV9 to TRBJ1-2; weak D call: TRBD1 (5 bases). V dropped 7 bases and J dropped 8 bases, with 12 bases sitting between them. This CDR3 spans 11 amino acids. CDR1 is SGDLS and CDR2 is YYNGEE in the germline V gene. The CDR3 region is CASLGPRGYTF. DNA of the CDR3: TGTGCCAGCCTGGGGCCTCGGGGCTACACCTTC.

Ten or more counts support this clonotype. This rearrangement joins TRBV5-6 to TRBJ1-5; D uncertain. CDR3 length: 13 residues. Germline V CDR1 and CDR2: SGHDT, YYEEEE. V was trimmed by 0 bases and J by 3 bases, leaving 4 bases between them. The CDR3, as DNA: TGTGCCAGCAGCTTGGGGCCCAATCAGCCCCAGCATTTT. Encoded protein: CASSLGPNQPQHF.

This clonotype has only a few counts. The V and J genes are TRBV7-2 and TRBJ2-7, with D possibly TRBD1 on 5 matching bases. This CDR3 spans 15 amino acids. Trimming stripped 0 bases from V and 5 bases from J, with 14 bases between. The germline V gene has CDR1 SGHTA and CDR2 FQGNSA. The CDR3 DNA is TGTGCCAGCAGCTTAGCGCGGCAGGGTAACGACGAGCAGTACTTC. Its translation is CASSLARQGNDEQYF.

As regards this clonotype: This could be a read error, since a much larger clone is one nucleotide away. This rearrangement joins TRBV28 to TRBJ1-4, with TRBD1 matching 9 bases. The V segment lost 7 bases and the J segment 0 bases; nucleotides outside the gene matches: 24. Germline loops: CDR1 MDHEN, CDR2 SYDVKM. The CDR3 consists of 22 residues. CDR3 loop: CASTRPMGMTGGSPATNEKLFF. The CDR3 DNA reads TGTGCCAGCACTAGACCAATGGGGATGACAGGGGGAAGCCCTGCAACTAATGAAAAACTGTTTTTT.

This clonotype occurred a few times. The V gene is TRBV11-2, the J gene TRBJ1-2; 11 nucleotides align to TRBD1. The CDR3 length is 16 residues. From germline, CDR1 is SGHAT and CDR2 FQNNGV. Trimming at V came to 5 bases and at J to 5 bases, leaving 10 bases not matched to a gene. DNA of the CDR3: TGTGCCAGCAGCCCCAGCGGACAGGGGGCCGGGTATGGCTACACCTTC. Translation: CASSPSGQGAGYGYTF.

The V and J genes are TRBV24-1 and TRBJ2-5, with 13 bases aligning to TRBD2. The CDR3 spans 16 residues. Germline CDR1 reads KGHDR; CDR2 reads SFDVKD. J gave up 5 bases and V 2 bases, and 4 bases lay outside the gene matches. CDR3 nucleotides: TGTGCCACCAGTGATTACGGACTAGCGGGAGTTGAGACCCAGTACTTC. Translation: CATSDYGLAGVETQYF.